The source of this T cell receptor beta chain is a study of shared clonotypes between healthy human individuals. Study outcomes and limitations: Among non-shared clonotypes, generation probabilities were lower than among those shared by all four donors.

CD45RO-negative cells were positively selected for CCR7, leaving out terminally differentiated effector memory CD45RA+ cells. Sorted-subset replicate PCR reactions contained approximately 190 ng DNA, corresponding to tens of thousands of T cell genomes. Per the original data handling: ImmunoSEQ sequences covered only the junction and lacked quality scores; filtering therefore differed. Here immunoSEQ multiplex PCR was the method, and the copy in TCRdb shows in-frame clones only, minus some. The V and J calls and clone size are taken from that table; D and trimming were inferred from the DNA. This table holds nearly 600,000 clones, just under 97% found once. Trimming at V came to 5 bases and at J to 0 bases, leaving 4 bases not matched to a gene. CDR1 LNHDA and CDR2 SQIVND come from the germline V gene (reference sequence). The CDR3 has 14 residues. In the case of this clone: Its antigen is unidentified. Other DNA sequences in the sample encode the same CDR3.

The chain joins TRBV19 to TRBJ2-7; 7 bases map to TRBD2. The receptor comes from a woman in her thirties in good health. Source material: naive CD8+ T cells sorted from blood. Here the CDR3 reads CASSLAGNSYEQYF. The CDR3 DNA sequence: TGTGCCAGTAGTTTAGCGGGTAACTCCTACGAGCAGTACTTC. The full variable domain, its missing parts supplied by reference TRBV19 and TRBJ2-7, is DGGITQSPKYLFRKEGQNVTLSCEQNLNHDAMYWYRQDPGQGLRLIYYSQIVNDFQKGDIAEGYSVSREKKESFPLTVTSAQKNPTAFYLCASSLAGNSYEQYFGPGTRLTVT.